The 6 T cell receptor beta chains reported below all come from one sample, sequenced in a study of OX40 agonist ivuxolimab in advanced cancers. Only in-frame clones appear in the TCRdb table, and some are missing; sequencing was by immunoSEQ multiplex PCR. The repertoire includes roughly 74,000 clones, about nine tenths of them detected once, and around 0.56% sits in the top ten. Sequenced material: CD4+ or CD8+ T cells sorted from blood, taken in a trial of the OX40 agonist ivuxolimab. Source of these receptors: an adult with an advanced solid tumor such as melanoma, head and neck, liver or kidney cancer.

The chain has TRBV7-8 and TRBJ2-7; 7 nucleotides line up with TRBD1. The CDR3 spans 12 residues. J was trimmed by 6 bases and V by 5 bases; bases with no gene match: 4. In germline, CDR1 is SGHVS, CDR2 FQNEAQ. The CDR3 DNA reads as TGTGCCAGCAGCATCCGGGACAGCGAGCAGTACTTC. It codes for CASSIRDSEQYF.

The rearrangement uses TRBV4-3 and TRBJ2-7; D is possibly TRBD1 or TRBD2 (5 bases each). Germline lookup yields CDR1 LGHNA and CDR2 YSLEER. The CDR3 length is 16 residues. Trimming removed 3 bases from V and 0 bases from J, with 15 bases in between. CDR3 in amino acids: CASSQRDGKSSYEQYF. In DNA, the CDR3 is TGCGCCAGCAGCCAGAGGGACGGTAAAAGCTCCTACGAGCAGTACTTC.

V is TRBV30 and J is TRBJ1-4, with 8 bases fitting TRBD1. Per germline, CDR1 GTSNPN and CDR2 SVGIG (reference sequence). The CDR3 contains 13 residues. V trimming: 3 bases; J trimming: 8 bases; junction bases outside the gene matches: 5. Written as DNA, the CDR3 is TGTGCCTGGAGACGACAGGGGCTCGAAAAACTGTTTTTT. Translation: CAWRRQGLEKLFF.

The chain recombines TRBV19 with TRBJ2-2; D uncertain. Germline V CDR1 and CDR2: LNHDA, SQIVND (reference sequence). The CDR3 extends over 14 amino acids. Trimming took 4 bases from V and 0 from J, leaving 6 bases between them. CDR3 residues: CASSSWANTGELFF. CDR3 nucleotide sequence: TGTGCCAGTAGTAGCTGGGCGAACACCGGGGAGCTGTTTTTT.

This sequence joins TRBV10-3 and TRBJ1-1, with unresolved D. The CDR3 loop spans 13 amino acids. The germline V and J ends were trimmed by 3 bases and 4 bases, with 9 bases remaining between them. The V gene's germline CDR1 is ENHRY and CDR2 SYGVKD. The CDR3 here is CAISDLASTEAFF. Here the CDR3 DNA reads TGTGCCATCAGTGATCTAGCTAGCACTGAAGCTTTCTTT.

Here the CDR3 reads CASSYKPQGESYEQYF. CDR3 bases: TGCGCCAGCAGCTACAAACCCCAGGGGGAATCCTACGAGCAGTACTTC. V and J are TRBV5-1 and TRBJ2-7; 7 bases map to TRBD1. There are 16 residues in the CDR3. Germline V gene lookup returns CDR1 SGHRS and CDR2 YFSETQ. Losses at the gene ends were 3 bases for V and 1 base for J; bases not matched to a gene: 10.